The 2 T cell receptor beta chains given below trace back to one sample, sequenced in a study of T cells in Graves' hyperthyroidism and ophthalmopathy. There were TCR beta CDR3 regions amplified from RNA transcripts. First-round RT-PCR with HTBI primers amplified the TCR CDR3 region. A single record per CDR3 protein comes from TCRdb applying MiXCR to the multiplex PCR reads. This repertoire shows 450,000 to 600,000 distinct CDR3 sequences, just under 20% found once; its top ten account for roughly 44%. Sequencing used blood. These receptors all come from a man in his forties with Graves' ophthalmopathy.

The table lists this clonotype with a count of one. The V call is TRBV29-1, the J call TRBJ2-5, with D uncertain. The ends were cut back, 6 bases at V and 4 bases at J, with 3 bases in the middle. Germline V lookup: CDR1 SQVTM, CDR2 ANQGSEA. This CDR3 has 9 residues. In DNA form, the CDR3 reads TGCAGCGTCCGAGAGACCCAGTACTTC. Its translation is CSVRETQYF.

CDR3 in amino acids: CSARRVDSHEKLFF. The CDR3 DNA follows: TGCAGTGCTAGAAGGGTCGACAGTCATGAAAAACTGTTTTTT. The chain uses TRBV20-1 and TRBJ1-4; possible D gene TRBD1, 5 bases. Trimming removed 2 bases at V and 6 bases at J, with 13 bases between. Germline CDR1 is DFQATT and CDR2 is SNEGSKA (reference sequence). The CDR3 totals 14 residues.